These 30 T cell receptor beta chains were sequenced from one sample in a study of cytomegalovirus exposure and HLA in healthy donors. 13 Jbeta primers and 60 Vbeta primers were used for the PCR. Sequenced by immunoSEQ multiplex PCR; TCRdb stores in-frame clones only, minus some. The sample gives some 170,000 clones, around 81% of which show up once; roughly 2% is in the top ten. The specimen sequenced was PBMCs. These receptors all stem from a woman aged 25 to 39 in good health and CMV-seronegative.

The chain uses TRBV30 and TRBJ2-7; 8 bases map to TRBD1. The junction had 5 bases not matched to a gene; V was cut back by 3 bases and J by 1 base. This CDR3 comprises 14 residues. From germline, CDR1 is GTSNPN and CDR2 SVGIG (reference sequence). The CDR3 sequence is CAWRPDRASYEQYF. In DNA form, the CDR3 reads TGTGCCTGGAGGCCGGACAGGGCATCCTACGAGCAGTACTTC.

The chain combines TRBV6-5 with TRBJ2-7, with 8 bases identical to TRBD1. Trimming removed 4 bases from V and 3 bases from J; junction bases left unmatched: 11. CDR3 length: 16 residues. The germline CDR1 and CDR2 sequences are MNHEY and SVGAGI. The CDR3 coding sequence is TGTGCCAGCAGTTGTCGGGGCCGGGACAGGTGCTACGAGCAGTACTTC. Translation gives CASSCRGRDRCYEQYF.

The V and J genes are TRBV29-1 and TRBJ2-3; 7 nucleotides line up with TRBD2. J gave up 1 base and V 4 bases, and 5 bases lay outside the gene matches. CDR1 SQVTM and CDR2 ANQGSEA come from the germline V gene. The CDR3 consists of 14 residues. As DNA, the CDR3 is TGCAGCGTTGGTAAGGCGGGGGGCACAGATACGCAGTATTTT. Amino acids: CSVGKAGGTDTQYF.

The chain has TRBV18 and TRBJ2-6; D possibly corresponds to TRBD2 (5 bases). Germline V gives CDR1 KGHSH, CDR2 LQKENI. The CDR3 length is 15 residues. Trimming cost V 2 bases and J 2 bases, with 7 bases left between them. The CDR3 DNA reads TGTGCCAGCTCACCAGGGGAGACTGGGGCCAACGTCCTGACTTTC. Translation: CASSPGETGANVLTF.

This clone was observed a single time. The rearrangement uses TRBV27 and TRBJ2-7; 9 bases map to TRBD1. V shed 9 bases, J shed 3 bases, and the junction held 6 bases outside the gene matches. Germline lookup yields CDR1 MNHEY and CDR2 SMNVEV (reference sequence). This CDR3 has 13 residues. The CDR3 region is CASWTGAVYEQYF. The CDR3 DNA follows: TGTGCCAGTTGGACAGGGGCAGTCTACGAGCAGTACTTC.

V and J are TRBV19 and TRBJ2-6; perhaps TRBD1 as D (5 bases). V lost 4 bases, J lost 4 bases, and 11 bases lay in between. Germline V gives CDR1 LNHDA, CDR2 SQIVND (reference sequence). There are 15 residues in the CDR3. The CDR3 DNA follows: TGTGCCAGTAGTACTAGGGGCTCCGGGGCCAACGTCCTGACTTTC. Translating gives CASSTRGSGANVLTF.

The gene calls are TRBV19 and TRBJ1-1; no definite D call. This CDR3 comprises 13 residues. With 4 bases removed from V and 4 bases from J, the gap between germline ends came to 10 bases. Germline assignment: CDR1 LNHDA and CDR2 SQIVND (reference sequence). CDR3 loop: CASSSGLITEAFF. As DNA, the CDR3 is TGTGCCAGTAGTAGCGGACTGATCACTGAAGCTTTCTTT.

The rearrangement uses TRBV28 and TRBJ2-2; 8 bases match TRBD2. There are 14 residues in the CDR3. CDR1 MDHEN and CDR2 SYDVKM come from the germline V gene. Trimming removed 3 bases from V and 9 bases from J; junction bases left unmatched: 6. The CDR3: CASSLPGGTRELFF. The CDR3 region has the DNA TGTGCCAGCAGTTTGCCGGGGGGGACCCGGGAGCTGTTTTTT.

The chain combines TRBV7-2 with TRBJ1-2; D possibly corresponds to TRBD1 (5 bases). The CDR3 length is 14 residues. The germline V gene encodes CDR1 SGHTA and CDR2 FQGNSA. Trimming cost V 5 bases and J 0 bases, with 10 bases left between them. The CDR3 loop is CASSPGGANYGYTF. CDR3 bases: TGTGCCAGCAGCCCGGGGGGGGCTAACTATGGCTACACCTTC.

V is TRBV7-2 and J is TRBJ2-7; 13 nucleotides agree with TRBD2. J gave up 5 bases and V 5 bases, and 6 bases lay outside the gene matches. The CDR3 spans 15 residues. Germline V gene sequence: CDR1 SGHTA, CDR2 FQGNSA. The CDR3 sequence is CASSRRLAGGDEQYF. The DNA for the CDR3 is TGTGCCAGCAGCCGGAGACTAGCGGGGGGCGACGAGCAGTACTTC.

This chain joins TRBV5-6 and TRBJ2-3; D possibly corresponds to TRBD2 (6 bases). From germline, CDR1 is SGHDT and CDR2 YYEEEE. The germline V and J ends were trimmed by 3 bases and 0 bases, with 8 bases remaining between them. The CDR3 runs to 14 residues. DNA for the CDR3: TGTGCCAGCAGCTGGGGACTTAGCACAGATACGCAGTATTTT. Translating gives CASSWGLSTDTQYF.

The chain couples TRBV9 to TRBJ2-2, with TRBD2 as a possible D gene (6 bases). Germline V gives CDR1 SGDLS, CDR2 YYNGEE. Trimming left V 0 bases short and J 5 bases short, with 23 bases between. The CDR3 length is 19 residues. For the CDR3, the DNA is TGTGCCAGCAGCGTAGTTTCCTTGAGGGCGGGGCCGGGGACCGGGGAGCTGTTTTTT. Translation gives CASSVVSLRAGPGTGELFF.

This clone has more than one count but fewer than ten. One junction end does not reproduce the germline sequence, and a read error may be involved. V usage is TRBV5-5 and J usage is TRBJ1-6; 7 bases are a match to TRBD1. Per germline, CDR1 SGHKS and CDR2 YYEKEE (reference sequence). The CDR3 is 15 residues long. In DNA form, the CDR3 reads TGCGCCAGCAGCCAAGATGGGACAGATAATTCACCCCTCCACTTT. Translation: CASSQDGTDNSPLHF.

Concerning this clone: One junction end disagrees with the germline gene, perhaps due to a read error. The chain couples TRBV7-9 to TRBJ2-7; unclear D gene. The germline CDR1 and CDR2 sequences are SEHNR and FQNEAQ (reference sequence). CDR3 size: 11 residues. In nucleotides, the CDR3 is TGTTCCAGCAGCTCAAACTACGAGCAGTACTTC. Its protein is CSSSSNYEQYF. Drawing the rest from reference TRBV7-9 and TRBJ2-7, the complete variable domain is DTGVSQNPRHKITKRGQNVTFRCDPISEHNRLYWYRQTLGQGPEFLTYFQNEAQLEKSRLLSDRFSAERPKGSFSTLEIQRTEQGDSAMYLCSSSSNYEQYFGPGTRLTVT.

This rearrangement joins TRBV19 to TRBJ1-2; possibly TRBD1 for D (6 bases). CDR3 length: 14 residues. V gave up 7 bases and J gave up 0 bases, with 12 bases separating them. The V gene's germline CDR1 is LNHDA and CDR2 SQIVND (reference sequence). The CDR3 DNA sequence: TGTGCCAGTATCCGGACAGAAGCTAACTATGGCTACACCTTC. Protein product: CASIRTEANYGYTF.

There are a few counts of this clone. The J gene is TRBJ1-5, the V gene TRBV7-9; 9 nucleotides line up with TRBD1. This CDR3 region has 15 residues. Germline V gene data show CDR1 as SEHNR and CDR2 as FQNEAQ (reference sequence). V lost 5 bases, J lost 3 bases, and 5 bases stayed unmatched. As DNA, the CDR3 is TGTGCCAGCAGCAGACAGGGGGGACCCAATCAGCCCCAGCATTTT. Amino acids: CASSRQGGPNQPQHF. Based on the CDR3 plus reference TRBV7-9 and TRBJ1-5, the full variable domain is DTGVSQNPRHKITKRGQNVTFRCDPISEHNRLYWYRQTLGQGPEFLTYFQNEAQLEKSRLLSDRFSAERPKGSFSTLEIQRTEQGDSAMYLCASSRQGGPNQPQHFGDGTRLSIL.

This sequence joins TRBV28 and TRBJ1-5; 8 bases are shared with TRBD1. The junction had 10 bases not matched to a gene; V was cut back by 5 bases and J by 7 bases. Germline V gene data show CDR1 as MDHEN and CDR2 as SYDVKM. The CDR3 runs 15 residues. In nucleotides, the CDR3 is TGTGCCAGCAGTCCTATGAGGCAGGGGGCCCAGCCCCAGCATTTT. It is translated as CASSPMRQGAQPQHF.

This CDR3 is CASSSARGAFF. The CDR3, as DNA: TGTGCCAGCAGCTCCGCGCGCGGGGCTTTCTTT. This chain uses TRBV6-5 with TRBJ1-1; no clear D gene. Trimming pared 6 bases from V and 11 bases from J, leaving 13 bases between. Germline V gives CDR1 MNHEY, CDR2 SVGAGI. This CDR3 has 11 residues.

The rearrangement links TRBV5-8 to TRBJ2-5; a possible D gene is TRBD2 (5 bases). Deletions cut 0 bases from V and 1 base from J, with 10 bases between. The CDR3 spans 15 residues. Germline V CDR1 and CDR2: SGHTS, YDEGEE. The CDR3 protein is CASSLVAGSQETQYF. The CDR3 DNA reads as TGTGCCAGCAGCTTGGTCGCGGGCAGCCAAGAGACCCAGTACTTC.

The chain recombines TRBV15 with TRBJ2-1; TRBD1 matches 7 bases. Per the germline V gene, CDR1 is LNHNV and CDR2 is YYDKDF (reference sequence). J gave up 8 bases and V 5 bases, and 9 bases lay outside the gene matches. The CDR3 has 14 residues. CDR3 bases: TGTGCCACCAGCCCCGGGACAGTAAACGATGAGCAGTTCTTC. This sequence encodes CATSPGTVNDEQFF.

About this clone itself: A junction end diverges from the germline sequence, so it may reflect a read error. J is TRBJ2-4 and V is TRBV11-2, with a tentative D call TRBD1 (5 bases). CDR3 length equals 13 residues. The germline CDR1 and CDR2 sequences are SGHAT and FQNNGV. The CDR3 DNA is TGTGCCAGCAGCTTCACAGGAGTAAACAGTCAGTACTTC. It specifies CASSFTGVNSQYF.

The rearrangement joins TRBV18 to TRBJ2-7; the D is unclear. Germline CDR1 KGHSH, CDR2 LQKENI. This CDR3 region has 15 residues. The V end was cut by 3 bases, the J end by 2 bases, with 14 bases between. CDR3 protein: CASSPSWNSPYEQYF. CDR3 in DNA: TGTGCCAGCTCACCGAGTTGGAACAGTCCCTACGAGCAGTACTTC.

CDR3 protein: CASRIRQGFYGYTF. The CDR3 DNA is TGTGCCAGCAGGATAAGGCAGGGCTTCTATGGCTACACCTTC. The V and J genes are TRBV28 and TRBJ1-2; D may be TRBD1 (5 bases). V was cut by 6 bases and J by 4 bases, with 15 bases left in between. Germline V CDR1 and CDR2: MDHEN, SYDVKM. This CDR3 contains 14 residues.

This clone was counted between two and nine times. The chain's CDR3 is CAISDTVRLAGDVETQYF. The CDR3 region has the DNA TGTGCCATCAGTGATACCGTTAGACTAGCGGGAGATGTCGAGACCCAGTACTTC. The gene calls are TRBV10-3 and TRBJ2-5; 12 nucleotides align to TRBD2. The trim removed 3 bases at V and 5 bases at J, leaving 13 bases unmatched. Looked up from germline, CDR1 is ENHRY and CDR2 is SYGVKD. The CDR3 extends over 18 amino acids.

The chain recombines TRBV2 with TRBJ2-5, with 10 positions matching TRBD1. The V segment lost 6 bases and the J segment 3 bases; nucleotides outside the gene matches: 19. The CDR3 is 19 amino acids. The germline gives CDR1 SNHLY, CDR2 FYNNEI. CDR3 residues: CASRGTGAAGRRSEETQYF. The CDR3 DNA reads as TGTGCCAGCAGGGGGACAGGGGCAGCGGGTCGGAGATCGGAAGAGACCCAGTACTTC.

The gene calls are TRBV11-2 and TRBJ1-1; perhaps TRBD1 as D (5 bases). The V end was cut by 0 bases, the J end by 2 bases, with 13 bases between. Germline-derived CDR1 and CDR2 are SGHAT and FQNNGV. The CDR3 is 16 residues long. The CDR3 region has the DNA TGTGCCAGCAGCTTAGATCGCCAGGGACTTAACACTGAAGCTTTCTTT. Its protein is CASSLDRQGLNTEAFF.

The chain carries TRBV5-1 and TRBJ1-5, with 7 bases matching TRBD1. The CDR3 sequence is 15 residues long. Per the germline V gene, CDR1 is SGHRS and CDR2 is YFSETQ. The junction had 3 bases not matched to a gene; V was cut back by 0 bases and J by 3 bases. The CDR3 spells CASSLGDSYNQPQHF. In nucleotides, the CDR3 is TGCGCCAGCAGCTTGGGGGACAGCTACAATCAGCCCCAGCATTTT.

The J gene is TRBJ1-2, the V gene TRBV14; D unresolved. The CDR3 has 16 residues. Germline loops: CDR1 SGHDN, CDR2 FVKESK. The ends were cut back, 1 base at V and 0 bases at J, with 12 bases in the middle. For the CDR3, the DNA is TGTGCCAGCAGCCAAGGTCGTTTCTTAGCTAACTATGGCTACACCTTC. It translates to CASSQGRFLANYGYTF.

This rearrangement joins TRBV28 to TRBJ2-3; 7 bases are a match to TRBD2. Germline trimming cut 5 bases from V and 8 bases from J; bases unmatched to any gene: 13. The CDR3 length is 15 residues. CDR1 MDHEN and CDR2 SYDVKM come from the germline V gene. CDR3 DNA: TGTGCCAGCAGTCTGCGGGCTAGCGGATTGCGTACGCAGTATTTT. Translation: CASSLRASGLRTQYF.

The V and J genes are TRBV5-5 and TRBJ1-2; D gene uncertain. CDR3 length: 15 amino acids. Trimming removed 4 bases from V and 1 base from J, with 14 bases in between. The germline V gene encodes CDR1 SGHKS and CDR2 YYEKEE (reference sequence). The CDR3 DNA sequence: TGTGCCAGCAGCCGATCGGGTCTCTTTAACTATGGCTACACCTTC. It specifies CASSRSGLFNYGYTF.